The T cell receptor beta chain under discussion was sequenced for a study of cytomegalovirus exposure and HLA in healthy donors. Study results and limitations: Some TCR beta chains (around 180 of them) were listed as cytomegalovirus-associated. Another analysis was done later, and it associated approximately 15,000 TCR beta sequences with HLA alleles at 0.05 false discovery rate. The authors later found TCR association rates varying by HLA locus, with DRB1 most and HLA-C fewest. The authors assumed roughly uniform sequencing depth across donors for presence/absence analyses.

60 Vbeta and 13 Jbeta primers were used in PCR. Assay used: immunoSEQ multiplex PCR; TCRdb lists only in-frame clones, some missing. The sample lists about 150,000 clones, about 72% occurring once. V dropped 10 bases and J dropped 7; count of bases not matched to a gene: 16. The germline CDR1 and CDR2 sequences are WSHSY and SAAADI. There are 15 residues in the CDR3. Points on this clone: Its antigen is currently unknown.

Sequences were obtained from PBMCs. The clonotype originates from a middle-aged man in good health and CMV-seronegative. The chain has TRBV10-2 and TRBJ2-1; 7 bases align to TRBD1. The CDR3 loop is CAKGPTGPATNEQFF. In DNA, the CDR3 is TGCGCCAAAGGGCCGACAGGGCCGGCGACAAATGAGCAGTTCTTC.